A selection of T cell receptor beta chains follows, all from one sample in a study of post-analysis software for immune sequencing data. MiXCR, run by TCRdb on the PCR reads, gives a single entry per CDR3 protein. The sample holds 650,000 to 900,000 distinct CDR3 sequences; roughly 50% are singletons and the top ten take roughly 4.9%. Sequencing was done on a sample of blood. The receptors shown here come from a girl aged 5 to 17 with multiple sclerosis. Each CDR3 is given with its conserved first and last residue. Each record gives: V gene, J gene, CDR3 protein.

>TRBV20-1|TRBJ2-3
CSARLAGGDTQYF
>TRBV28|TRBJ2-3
CASRSPLGQGRLRGTDTQYF
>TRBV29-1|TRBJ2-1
CSVGIGIGNEQFF
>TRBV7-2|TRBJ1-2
CASSLQVAYGYTF
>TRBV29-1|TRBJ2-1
CSGRGSYNEQFF
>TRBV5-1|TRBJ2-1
CASSSTVMGEGLGEQFF
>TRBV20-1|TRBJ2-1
CSARGTTNEQFF
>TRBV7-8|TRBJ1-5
CASSLVRTGANQPQHF
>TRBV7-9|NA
CASSPGLAGGVEQYF
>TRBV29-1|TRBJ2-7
CSVAWLGVGEQYF
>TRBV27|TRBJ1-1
CASRVQGPGTEAFF
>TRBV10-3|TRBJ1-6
CAISDRNNSPLHF
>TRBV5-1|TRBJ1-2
CASTDLPRQSGRLGYTF
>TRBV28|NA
CASSLSRTGVEQYF
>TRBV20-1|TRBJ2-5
CSASVDSSTQETQYF
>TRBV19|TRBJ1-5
CASNQRGQPQHF